These 8 T cell receptor beta chains came from one sample sequenced in a study of prognosis after radiotherapy for stage I lung cancer. TCR beta CDR3 amplification from genomic DNA was performed by two-round multiplex PCR. The authors ran first-round PCR with primers specific to each TRBV and TRBJ gene. One entry per CDR3 protein results from TCRdb running MiXCR on the multiplex PCR reads. The table shows about 11,000 distinct CDR3 sequences, with roughly 51% occurring only once. The sample here was PBMCs, taken before or after stereotactic body radiation therapy (not recorded which). Receptor source: a donor over 45 with non-small cell lung cancer.

The chain carries TRBV3-1 and TRBJ2-3, with D unclear. Between the trimmed V and J ends, which lost 2 bases and 6 bases, there was a span of 15 bases. This CDR3 is built from 15 residues. The germline gives CDR1 LGHDT, CDR2 YNNKEL (reference sequence). The CDR3 region has the DNA TGTGCCAGCAGCCAACCCGGTATTGGAGTGGATACGCAGTATTTT. Translated, it gives CASSQPGIGVDTQYF.

As for this clonotype: This may be a read error, as it is one base from a much larger clone. The rearrangement uses TRBV29-1 and TRBJ1-2, with unresolved D. The germline V gene encodes CDR1 SQVTM and CDR2 ANQGSEA. V lost 8 bases, J lost 7 bases, and 17 bases lay in between. This CDR3 comprises 12 residues. The CDR3 DNA is TGCAGCTCCTCGGGGAGGGAGGGTGGCTACACCTTC. It yields the protein CSSSGREGGYTF.

This clonotype was counted a few times. A read error may explain this, as a much larger clone is one base away. The J gene is TRBJ2-5, the V gene TRBV7-8, with TRBD2 identical over 7 bases. This CDR3 region has 15 residues. Germline CDR1 and CDR2: SGHVS and FQNEAQ. The chain's CDR3 is CSSTRWGGHQETQYF. The CDR3 DNA reads as TGTTCCAGCACCCGGTGGGGGGGTCACCAAGAGACCCAGTACTTC. The full variable domain, completed using reference TRBV7-8 and TRBJ2-5, is GAGVSQSPRYKVAKRGQDVALRCDPISGHVSLFWYQQALGQGPEFLTYFQNEAQLDKSGLPSDRFFAERPEGSVSTLKIQRTQQEDSAVYLCSSTRWGGHQETQYFGPGTRLLVL.

This clonotype was seen at least ten times. The chain recombines TRBV2 with TRBJ1-1; D might be TRBD1 (6 bases). Trimming stripped 10 bases from V and 1 base from J, with 13 bases between. There are 13 residues in the CDR3. In germline, CDR1 is SNHLY, CDR2 FYNNEI. The CDR3 here is CATSGTPNTEAFF. The CDR3 bases are TGTGCCACCTCCGGGACACCGAACACTGAAGCTTTCTTT.

Many counts were recorded for this clonotype. The chain couples TRBV7-9 to TRBJ2-5; D gene ambiguous. Germline assignment: CDR1 SEHNR and CDR2 FQNEAQ (reference sequence). Trimming left V 5 bases short and J 6 bases short, with 7 bases between. The CDR3 contains 11 residues. The DNA of the CDR3 is TGTGCCAGCAGCCCCCAGAAGACCCAGTACTTC. It encodes CASSPQKTQYF.

The CDR3 sequence: CASSLGGAFEQYF. As DNA, the CDR3 is TGTGCCAGCAGCTTAGGGGGAGCGTTCGAGCAGTACTTC. This sequence joins TRBV7-8 and TRBJ2-7; D might be TRBD2 (5 bases). V was shortened by 1 base and J by 6 bases, with 10 bases between the two germline ends. CDR3 length: 13 residues. From germline, CDR1 is SGHVS and CDR2 FQNEAQ.

Relative to its sample, this clonotype is medium-sized. The V and J genes are TRBV27 and TRBJ1-1, with D possibly matching TRBD1 (5 bases). There are 14 residues in the CDR3. Germline V gives CDR1 MNHEY, CDR2 SMNVEV (reference sequence). The germline V and J ends were trimmed by 3 bases and 1 base, with 9 bases remaining between them. This CDR3 is CASSFLGENTEAFF. The CDR3 DNA sequence: TGTGCCAGCAGTTTTTTGGGGGAGAACACTGAAGCTTTCTTT.

The chain combines TRBV28 with TRBJ1-1; tentative D call: TRBD1 (5 bases). The V gene's germline CDR1 is MDHEN and CDR2 SYDVKM. V was clipped by 7 bases and J by 4 bases, with 19 bases between them. CDR3 length equals 15 residues. CDR3 nucleotides: TGTGCCAGCAATATTGCCCTGGGGGGTGTCACTGAAGCTTTCTTT. Translating it yields CASNIALGGVTEAFF. The full variable domain, its missing parts supplied by reference TRBV28 and TRBJ1-1, is DVKVTQSSRYLVKRTGEKVFLECVQDMDHENMFWYRQDPGLGLRLIYFSYDVKMKEKGDIPEGYSVSREKKERFSLILESASTNQTSMYLCASNIALGGVTEAFFGQGTRLTVV.